Sequencing of this T cell receptor beta chain was carried out in a study of shared clonotypes between healthy human individuals. General observations from the study: It was observed that roughly 4.8% of naive CD4 clonotypes were shared across a handful of donors.

CD45RO negativity and positive selection for CCR7 defined naive CD8 cells, a population that excluded terminally differentiated effector memory CD45RA+ cells. The donors, all of them Caucasian adults, lived in Nashville, Tennessee. The V and J ends lost 3 bases and 1 base, in that order; junction bases with no gene match: 2. The V gene's germline CDR1 is SNHLY and CDR2 FYNNEI. The CDR3 runs 15 residues. On this clone itself: Its matching antigen is unknown.

The method was immunoSEQ multiplex PCR; TCRdb's version includes in-frame clones alone and lacks a portion of them. The table has millions of clones, approximately 94% seen once. The receptor was isolated from a man aged 18 to 29 in good health. Some clones in this sample may be carry-over from other donors' samples. The sample taken for sequencing was naive CD8+ T cells from PBMCs. The V and J genes are TRBV2 and TRBJ2-7; 11 bases match TRBD2. The CDR3 loop is CASSDASGRSYEQYF. Written as DNA, the CDR3 is TGTGCCAGCAGTGACGCTAGCGGGAGGTCCTACGAGCAGTACTTC.